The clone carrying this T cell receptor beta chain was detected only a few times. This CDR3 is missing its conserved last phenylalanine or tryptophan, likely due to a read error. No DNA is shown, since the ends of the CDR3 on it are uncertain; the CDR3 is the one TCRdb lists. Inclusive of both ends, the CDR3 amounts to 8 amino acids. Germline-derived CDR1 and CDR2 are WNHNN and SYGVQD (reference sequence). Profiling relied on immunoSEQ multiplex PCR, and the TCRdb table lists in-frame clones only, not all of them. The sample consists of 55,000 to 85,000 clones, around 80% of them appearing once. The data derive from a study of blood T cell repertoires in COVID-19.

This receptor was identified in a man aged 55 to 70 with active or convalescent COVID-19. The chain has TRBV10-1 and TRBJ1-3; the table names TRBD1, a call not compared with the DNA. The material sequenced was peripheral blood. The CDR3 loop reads CASILGHS.